The T cell receptor (beta chain) described here comes from a study of blood T cell repertoires in COVID-19. The wider study: Acute and convalescent COVID-19 specimens originated in the United States, Italy and Spain. The cDNA or gDNA used as material had been derived from T cells, B-cell-depleted T cells, or PBMCs.

The method was immunoSEQ multiplex PCR; TCRdb's version includes in-frame clones alone and lacks a portion of them. The sample includes about 260,000 clones, roughly 86% of them seen just once. The CDR3 is made up of 13 amino acids. Looked up from germline, CDR1 is LGHDT and CDR2 is YNNKEL (reference sequence). V lost 8 bases to trimming and J lost 0 bases, with 11 bases between them. Sequencing used peripheral blood. The chain carries TRBV3-1 (or the pseudogene TRBV3-2) and TRBJ2-7; tentative D call: TRBD2 (5 bases). This clonotype was sampled from a woman aged 45-65 years with acute or convalescent COVID-19. This CDR3 reads CASSGLGSYEQYF. CDR3 nucleotide sequence: TGTGCCAGCTCCGGACTGGGCTCCTACGAGCAGTACTTC.